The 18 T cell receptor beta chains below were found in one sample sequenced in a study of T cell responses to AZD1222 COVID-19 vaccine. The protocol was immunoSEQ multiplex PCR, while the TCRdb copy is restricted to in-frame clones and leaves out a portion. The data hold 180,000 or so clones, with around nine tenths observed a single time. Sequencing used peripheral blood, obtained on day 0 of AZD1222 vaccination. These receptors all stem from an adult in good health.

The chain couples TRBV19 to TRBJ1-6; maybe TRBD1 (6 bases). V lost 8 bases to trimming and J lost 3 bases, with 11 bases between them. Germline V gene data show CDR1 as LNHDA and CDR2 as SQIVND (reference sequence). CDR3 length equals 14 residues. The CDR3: CASGGQHYNSPLHF. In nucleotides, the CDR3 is TGTGCCAGTGGTGGACAGCACTATAATTCACCCCTCCACTTT.

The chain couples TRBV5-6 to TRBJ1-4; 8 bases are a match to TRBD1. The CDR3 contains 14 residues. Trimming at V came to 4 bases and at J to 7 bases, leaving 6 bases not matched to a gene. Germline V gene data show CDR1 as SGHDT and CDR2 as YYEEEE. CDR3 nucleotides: TGTGCCAGCAGCGGGTCAGGACAGGGTGAAAAACTGTTTTTT. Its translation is CASSGSGQGEKLFF. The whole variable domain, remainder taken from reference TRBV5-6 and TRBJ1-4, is DAGVTQSPTHLIKTRGQQVTLRCSPKSGHDTVSWYQQALGQGPQFIFQYYEEEERQRGNFPDRFSGHQFPNYSSELNVNALLLGDSALYLCASSGSGQGEKLFFGSGTQLSVL.

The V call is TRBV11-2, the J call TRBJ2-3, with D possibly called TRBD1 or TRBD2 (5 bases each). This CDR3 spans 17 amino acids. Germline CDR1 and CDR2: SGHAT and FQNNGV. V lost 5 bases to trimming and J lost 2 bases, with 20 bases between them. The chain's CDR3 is CASSGGGWGSITDTQYF. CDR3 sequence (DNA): TGTGCCAGCAGCGGGGGTGGGTGGGGATCTATCACAGATACGCAGTATTTT. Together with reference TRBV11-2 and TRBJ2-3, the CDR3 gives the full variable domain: EAGVAQSPRYKIIEKRQSVAFWCNPISGHATLYWYQQILGQGPKLLIQFQNNGVVDDSQLPKDRFSAERLKGVDSTLKIQPAKLEDSAVYLCASSGGGWGSITDTQYFGPGTRLTVL.

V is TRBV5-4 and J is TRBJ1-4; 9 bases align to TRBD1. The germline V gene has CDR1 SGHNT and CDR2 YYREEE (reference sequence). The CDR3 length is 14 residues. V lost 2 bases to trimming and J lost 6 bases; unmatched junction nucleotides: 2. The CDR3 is CASSFRQGDEKLFF. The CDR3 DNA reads TGTGCCAGCAGCTTCCGACAGGGGGATGAAAAACTGTTTTTT.

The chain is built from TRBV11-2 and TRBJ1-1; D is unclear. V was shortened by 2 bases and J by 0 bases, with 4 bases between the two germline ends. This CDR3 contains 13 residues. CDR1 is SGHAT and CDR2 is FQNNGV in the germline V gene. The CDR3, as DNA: TGTGCCAGCAGCTTATCCTTGAACACTGAAGCTTTCTTT. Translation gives CASSLSLNTEAFF. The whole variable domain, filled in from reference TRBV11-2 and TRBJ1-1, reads EAGVAQSPRYKIIEKRQSVAFWCNPISGHATLYWYQQILGQGPKLLIQFQNNGVVDDSQLPKDRFSAERLKGVDSTLKIQPAKLEDSAVYLCASSLSLNTEAFFGQGTRLTVV.

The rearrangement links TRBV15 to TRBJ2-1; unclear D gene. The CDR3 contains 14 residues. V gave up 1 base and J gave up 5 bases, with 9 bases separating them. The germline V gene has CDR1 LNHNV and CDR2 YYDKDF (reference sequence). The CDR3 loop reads CATSRGLDNNEQFF. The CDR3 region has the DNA TGTGCCACCAGCAGAGGCCTAGATAACAATGAGCAGTTCTTC.

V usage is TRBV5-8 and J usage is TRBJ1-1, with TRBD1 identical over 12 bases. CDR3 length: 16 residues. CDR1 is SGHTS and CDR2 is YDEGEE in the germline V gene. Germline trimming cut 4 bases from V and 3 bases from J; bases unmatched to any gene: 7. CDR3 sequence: CASSLGQGAFDTEAFF. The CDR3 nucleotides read TGTGCCAGCAGCCTGGGACAGGGGGCGTTTGACACTGAAGCTTTCTTT.

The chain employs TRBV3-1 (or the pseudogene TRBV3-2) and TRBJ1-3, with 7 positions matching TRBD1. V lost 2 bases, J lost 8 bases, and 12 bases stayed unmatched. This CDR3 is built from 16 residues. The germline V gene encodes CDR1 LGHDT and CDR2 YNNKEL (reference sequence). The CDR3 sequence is CASSQYLRDSRYTIYF. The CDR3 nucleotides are TGTGCCAGCAGCCAATACCTCCGGGACAGTCGGTACACCATATATTTT.

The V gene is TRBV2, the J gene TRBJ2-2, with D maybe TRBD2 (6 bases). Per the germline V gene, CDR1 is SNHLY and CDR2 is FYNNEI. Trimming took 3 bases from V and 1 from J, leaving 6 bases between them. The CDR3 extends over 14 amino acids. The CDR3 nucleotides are TGTGCCAGCAGTGATAGCGGGAACACCGGGGAGCTGTTTTTT. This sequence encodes CASSDSGNTGELFF. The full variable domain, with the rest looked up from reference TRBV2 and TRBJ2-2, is EPEVTQTPSHQVTQMGQEVILRCVPISNHLYFYWYRQILGQKVEFLVSFYNNEISEKSEIFDDQFSVERPDGSNFTLKIRSTKLEDSAMYFCASSDSGNTGELFFGEGSRLTVL.

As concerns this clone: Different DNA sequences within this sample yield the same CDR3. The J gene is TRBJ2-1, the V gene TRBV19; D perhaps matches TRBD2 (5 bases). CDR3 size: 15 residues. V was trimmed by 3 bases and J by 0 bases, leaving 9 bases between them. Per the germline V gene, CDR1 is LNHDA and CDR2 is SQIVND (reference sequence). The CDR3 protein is CASSISGSSYNEQFF. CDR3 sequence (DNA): TGTGCCAGTAGTATCTCGGGGAGCTCCTACAATGAGCAGTTCTTC.

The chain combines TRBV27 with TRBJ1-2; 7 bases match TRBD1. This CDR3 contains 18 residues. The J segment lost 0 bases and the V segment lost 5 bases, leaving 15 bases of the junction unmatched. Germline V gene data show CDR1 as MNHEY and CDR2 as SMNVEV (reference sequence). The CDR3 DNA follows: TGTGCCAGCAGTCCCTCAATCCCCACAGGGGTGGCTAACTATGGCTACACCTTC. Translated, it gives CASSPSIPTGVANYGYTF.

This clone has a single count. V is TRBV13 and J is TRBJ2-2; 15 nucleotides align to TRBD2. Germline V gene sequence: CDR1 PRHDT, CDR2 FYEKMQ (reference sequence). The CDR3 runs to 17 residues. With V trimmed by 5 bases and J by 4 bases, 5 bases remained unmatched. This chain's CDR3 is CASSTGLAGGVTGELFF. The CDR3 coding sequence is TGTGCCAGCAGCACCGGACTAGCGGGAGGGGTCACCGGGGAGCTGTTTTTT.

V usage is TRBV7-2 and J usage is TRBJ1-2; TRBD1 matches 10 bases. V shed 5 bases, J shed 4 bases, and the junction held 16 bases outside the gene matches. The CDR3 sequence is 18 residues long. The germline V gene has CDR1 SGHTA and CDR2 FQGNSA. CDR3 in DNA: TGTGCCAGCAGCCACCGACAGGGGGCGATAAAGCGGTCCTATGGCTACACCTTC. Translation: CASSHRQGAIKRSYGYTF.

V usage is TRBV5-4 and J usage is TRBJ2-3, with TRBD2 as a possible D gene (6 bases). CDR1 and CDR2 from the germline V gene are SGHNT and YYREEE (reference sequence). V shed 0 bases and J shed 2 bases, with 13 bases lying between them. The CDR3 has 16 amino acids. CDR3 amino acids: CASSLAGSGVTDTQYF. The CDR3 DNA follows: TGTGCCAGCAGCTTGGCTGGTAGCGGAGTCACAGATACGCAGTATTTT.

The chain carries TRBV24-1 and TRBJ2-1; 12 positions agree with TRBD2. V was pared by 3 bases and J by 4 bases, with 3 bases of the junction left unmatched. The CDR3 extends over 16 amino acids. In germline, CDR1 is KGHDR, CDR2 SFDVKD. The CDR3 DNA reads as TGTGCCACCAGTGATCGGACTAGCGGGACTTACAATGAGCAGTTCTTC. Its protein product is CATSDRTSGTYNEQFF.

CDR3 protein: CASSPRANTEAFF. The CDR3 DNA is TGTGCCAGCAGTCCTCGGGCGAACACTGAAGCTTTCTTT. This chain joins TRBV6-6 and TRBJ1-1; D is unclear. CDR1 and CDR2 from the germline V gene are MNHNY and SVGAGI (reference sequence). The length of the CDR3 is 13 residues. V lost 5 bases and J lost 1, with 8 bases in between.

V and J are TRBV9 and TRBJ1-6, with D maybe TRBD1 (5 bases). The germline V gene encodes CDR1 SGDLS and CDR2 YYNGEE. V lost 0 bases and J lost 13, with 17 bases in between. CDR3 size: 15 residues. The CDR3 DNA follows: TGTGCCAGCAGCGTAGATGGAGGAAGGGGTAGTCCCCTCCACTTT. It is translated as CASSVDGGRGSPLHF.

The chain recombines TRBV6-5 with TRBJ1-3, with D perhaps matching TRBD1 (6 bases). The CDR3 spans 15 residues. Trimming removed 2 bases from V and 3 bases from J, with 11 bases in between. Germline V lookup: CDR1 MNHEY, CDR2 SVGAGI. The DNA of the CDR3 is TGTGCCAGCAGTTACCAGGGGACGTATGGAAACACCATATATTTT. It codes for CASSYQGTYGNTIYF.